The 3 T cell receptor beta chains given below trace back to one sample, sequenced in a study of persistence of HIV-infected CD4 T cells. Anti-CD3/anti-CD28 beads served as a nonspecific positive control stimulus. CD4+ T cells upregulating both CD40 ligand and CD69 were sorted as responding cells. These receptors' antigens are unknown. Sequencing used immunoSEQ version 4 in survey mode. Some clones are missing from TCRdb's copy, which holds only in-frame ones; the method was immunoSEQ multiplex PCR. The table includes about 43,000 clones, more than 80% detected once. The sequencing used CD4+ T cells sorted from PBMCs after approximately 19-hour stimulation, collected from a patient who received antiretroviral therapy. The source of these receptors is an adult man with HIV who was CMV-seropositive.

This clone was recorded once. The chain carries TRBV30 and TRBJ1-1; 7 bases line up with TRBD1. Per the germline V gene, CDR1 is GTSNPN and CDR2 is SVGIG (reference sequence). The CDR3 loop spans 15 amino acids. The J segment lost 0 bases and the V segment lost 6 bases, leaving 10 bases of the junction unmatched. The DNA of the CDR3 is TGTGCCTGCCATGCCGACAGGGCCCTGAACACTGAAGCTTTCTTT. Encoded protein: CACHADRALNTEAFF.

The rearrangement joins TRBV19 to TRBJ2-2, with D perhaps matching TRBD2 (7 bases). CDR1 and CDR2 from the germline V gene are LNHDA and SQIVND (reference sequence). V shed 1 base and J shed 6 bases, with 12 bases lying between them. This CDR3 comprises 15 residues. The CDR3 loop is CASSIAGGPAGELFF. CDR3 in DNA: TGTGCCAGTAGTATAGCGGGGGGCCCGGCCGGGGAGCTGTTTTTT.

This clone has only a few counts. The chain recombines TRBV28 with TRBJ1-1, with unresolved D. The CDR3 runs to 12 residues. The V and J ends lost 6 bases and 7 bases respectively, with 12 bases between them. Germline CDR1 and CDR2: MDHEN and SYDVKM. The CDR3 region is CASSLRYDEAFF. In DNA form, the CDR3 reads TGTGCCAGCAGCCTCCGTTATGATGAAGCTTTCTTT.